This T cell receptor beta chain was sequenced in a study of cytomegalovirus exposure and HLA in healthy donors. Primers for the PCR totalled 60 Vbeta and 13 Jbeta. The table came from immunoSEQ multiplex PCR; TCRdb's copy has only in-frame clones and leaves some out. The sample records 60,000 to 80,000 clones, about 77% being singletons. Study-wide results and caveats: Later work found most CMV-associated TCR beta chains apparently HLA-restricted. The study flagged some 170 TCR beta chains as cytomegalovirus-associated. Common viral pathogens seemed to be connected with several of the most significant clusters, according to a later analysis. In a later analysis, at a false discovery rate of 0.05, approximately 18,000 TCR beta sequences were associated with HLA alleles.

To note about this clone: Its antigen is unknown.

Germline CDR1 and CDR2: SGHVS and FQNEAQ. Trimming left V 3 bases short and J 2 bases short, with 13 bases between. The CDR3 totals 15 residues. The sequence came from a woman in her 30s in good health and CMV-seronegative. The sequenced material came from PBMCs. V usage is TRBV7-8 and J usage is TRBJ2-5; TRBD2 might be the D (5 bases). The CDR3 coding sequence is TGTGCCAGCAGCTTCCTCGCACTAGGACAAGAGACCCAGTACTTC. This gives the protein CASSFLALGQETQYF.